Sequencing of this T cell receptor beta chain was carried out in a study of cytomegalovirus exposure and HLA in healthy donors. Primers included in the PCR were 60 Vbeta and 13 Jbeta primers. TCRdb keeps only in-frame clones here, not all; method: immunoSEQ multiplex PCR. The table shows around 150,000 clones, with approximately 79% occurring only once. Sequences were obtained from PBMCs. This clonotype originated in a man in his sixties in good health and CMV-seronegative.

The CDR3 sequence: CASRAGGRQETQYF. The CDR3 nucleotides are TGTGCCAGCAGGGCAGGGGGTCGTCAAGAGACCCAGTACTTC. The chain is built from TRBV6-5 and TRBJ2-5, with 7 bases matching TRBD1. The CDR3 contains 14 residues. Unmatched junction bases numbered 6, after V lost 6 bases and J lost 2 bases. CDR1 MNHEY and CDR2 SVGAGI come from the germline V gene.